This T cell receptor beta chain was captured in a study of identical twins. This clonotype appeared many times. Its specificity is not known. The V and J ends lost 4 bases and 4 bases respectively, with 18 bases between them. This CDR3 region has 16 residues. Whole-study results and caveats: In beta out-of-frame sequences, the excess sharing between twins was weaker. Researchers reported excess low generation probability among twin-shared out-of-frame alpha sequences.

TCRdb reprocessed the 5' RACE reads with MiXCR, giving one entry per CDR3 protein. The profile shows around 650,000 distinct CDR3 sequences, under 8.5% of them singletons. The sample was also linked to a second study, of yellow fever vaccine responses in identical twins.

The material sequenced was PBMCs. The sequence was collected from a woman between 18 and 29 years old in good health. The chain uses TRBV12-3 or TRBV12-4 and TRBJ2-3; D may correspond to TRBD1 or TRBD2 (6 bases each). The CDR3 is CASSSRGGGKADTQYF. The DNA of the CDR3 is TGTGCCAGCAGTTCCCGTGGAGGGGGGAAGGCAGATACGCAGTATTTT.